The next 30 T cell receptor beta chains were all read from a single sample in a study of T cell responses to AZD1222 COVID-19 vaccine. Repertoires were generated with immunoSEQ multiplex PCR, while TCRdb's copy carries only in-frame clones and drops some. Altogether some 190,000 clones are present, more than 85% being singletons, with the ten largest covering more than 1.5%. The material sequenced was peripheral blood, taken 28 days after the second AZD1222 dose. These receptor sequences come from an adult who received the AZD1222 COVID-19 vaccine.

The count of this clone is one. This chain connects TRBV18 to TRBJ1-1; a weak D match, TRBD1 (5 bases). V lost 1 base and J lost 1, with 10 bases in between. The CDR3 contains 15 residues. From germline, CDR1 is KGHSH and CDR2 LQKENI. Written as DNA, the CDR3 is TGTGCCAGCTCACCACTCCAGGGAGAGAACACTGAAGCTTTCTTT. Its translation is CASSPLQGENTEAFF.

The V and J genes are TRBV11-3 and TRBJ2-7; D may be TRBD2 (6 bases). Between the trimmed V and J ends, which lost 8 bases and 3 bases, there was a span of 17 bases. This CDR3 has 14 amino acids. The germline gives CDR1 SGHNT, CDR2 YENEEA. Here the CDR3 reads CASDLAGPYYEQYF. CDR3 nucleotide sequence: TGTGCCAGCGATTTGGCGGGACCATACTACGAGCAGTACTTC.

This clone appeared a few times. This chain links TRBV7-6 with TRBJ2-1, with D hard to call. The CDR3 sequence is 17 residues long. Germline CDR1 SGHVS, CDR2 FNYEAQ. The germline V and J ends were trimmed by 1 base and 0 bases, with 13 bases remaining between them. CDR3 sequence: CASSLESNLFSYNEQFF. CDR3 nucleotide sequence: TGTGCCAGCAGCTTAGAAAGTAATTTGTTCTCCTACAATGAGCAGTTCTTC.

This chain connects TRBV5-1 to TRBJ2-7; 9 bases agree with TRBD1. V was pared by 3 bases and J by 2 bases, with 9 bases of the junction left unmatched. In germline, CDR1 is SGHRS, CDR2 YFSETQ. This CDR3 has 16 amino acids. The DNA for the CDR3 is TGCGCCAGCAGCTGGGCGACGGGACAGGGAGCCTACGAGCAGTACTTC. It specifies CASSWATGQGAYEQYF.

V is TRBV2 and J is TRBJ2-5; D gene unclear. Germline V gene lookup returns CDR1 SNHLY and CDR2 FYNNEI. The CDR3 extends over 11 amino acids. V lost 8 bases, J lost 2 bases, and 6 bases lay in between. The CDR3 bases are TGTGCCAGCGGGATTCAAGAGACCCAGTACTTC. It translates to CASGIQETQYF.

The chain is built from TRBV12-3 or TRBV12-4 and TRBJ1-2; no clear D. The CDR3 has 12 residues. Trimming took 1 base from V and 2 from J, leaving 2 bases between them. CDR3 sequence: CASSLGNYGYTF. The CDR3 DNA sequence: TGTGCCAGCAGTTTAGGGAACTATGGCTACACCTTC.

The chain employs TRBV9 and TRBJ2-3; TRBD2 matches 15 bases. The V gene's germline CDR1 is SGDLS and CDR2 YYNGEE. This CDR3 region has 19 residues. V lost 3 bases, J lost 8 bases, and 16 bases stayed unmatched. The CDR3 here is CASSGPPGLAGGRGVTQYF. The CDR3 region has the DNA TGTGCCAGCAGCGGACCCCCGGGACTAGCGGGGGGACGTGGAGTTACGCAGTATTTT.

This clone was seen a single time. This chain uses TRBV18 with TRBJ2-1, with D uncertain. This CDR3 comprises 12 residues. The V gene's germline CDR1 is KGHSH and CDR2 LQKENI. V gave up 6 bases and J gave up 6 bases, with 9 bases separating them. Here the CDR3 DNA reads TGTGCCAGCTCCCAAAGCAGCAATGAGCAGTTCTTC. Translated: CASSQSSNEQFF. The variable domain in full, completed from reference TRBV18 and TRBJ2-1, reads NAGVMQNPRHLVRRRGQEARLRCSPMKGHSHVYWYRQLPEEGLKFMVYLQKENIIDESGMPKERFSAEFPKEGPSILRIQQVVRGDSAAYFCASSQSSNEQFFGPGTRLTVL.

V gene TRBV5-4 combines with J gene TRBJ2-5; TRBD1 or TRBD2 may be the D gene (6 bases each). Germline values: CDR1 SGHNT, CDR2 YYREEE (reference sequence). The CDR3 covers 13 residues. Trimming pared 3 bases from V and 5 bases from J, leaving 11 bases between. CDR3 bases: TGTGCCAGCAGCTACAGGGCGGGGGAGACCCAGTACTTC. It translates to CASSYRAGETQYF.

V and J are TRBV9 and TRBJ1-1; the D is unclear. The V end lost 6 bases, the J end lost 0 bases, and 15 bases lay between the germline ends. This CDR3 spans 15 amino acids. Germline CDR1 SGDLS, CDR2 YYNGEE. For the CDR3, the DNA is TGTGCCAGCACCAAGACGGAAGTGATGAACACTGAAGCTTTCTTT. Translation gives CASTKTEVMNTEAFF.

J is TRBJ2-2 and V is TRBV7-3; D may be TRBD1 (6 bases). CDR3 size: 14 residues. V was trimmed by 5 bases and J by 1 base, leaving 8 bases between them. Germline CDR1 SGHTA, CDR2 FQGTGA. CDR3 sequence (DNA): TGTGCCAGCAGCCGGGGACAGAACACCGGGGAGCTGTTTTTT. It codes for CASSRGQNTGELFF.

The rearrangement joins TRBV6-6 to TRBJ2-2; no reliable D call. Germline V lookup: CDR1 MNHNY, CDR2 SVGAGI (reference sequence). Trimming pared 2 bases from V and 6 bases from J, leaving 4 bases between. This CDR3 region has 12 residues. Here the CDR3 reads CASSYIAGELFF. For the CDR3, the DNA is TGTGCCAGCAGTTACATTGCCGGGGAGCTGTTTTTT.

V is TRBV5-1 and J is TRBJ1-2; D ambiguous. With 4 bases removed from V and 4 bases from J, the gap between germline ends came to 8 bases. CDR1 and CDR2 from the germline V gene are SGHRS and YFSETQ. This CDR3 has 12 amino acids. CDR3 DNA sequence: TGCGCCAGCAGCCCTGCTTTCTATGGCTACACCTTC. Its protein product is CASSPAFYGYTF.

V gene TRBV21-1 combines with J gene TRBJ1-3; the table gives TRBD1 as D, unverified against the DNA. TRBV21-1 is annotated as a pseudogene. This CDR3 is 15 amino acids long. The CDR3 DNA is TGTGCCAGCAGCAACCGGGACAGGGAGTCAAACACCATATATTTT. The encoded protein is CASSNRDRESNTIYF.

The rearrangement uses TRBV6-2 or TRBV6-3 and TRBJ1-2, with a possible D match to TRBD1 (5 bases). Germline-derived CDR1 and CDR2 are MNHEY and SVGEGT. Trimming stripped 4 bases from V and 5 bases from J, with 8 bases between. The CDR3 consists of 12 residues. The CDR3 DNA reads as TGTGCCAGCAGTTTTCCAGGGTATGGCTACACCTTC. Encoded protein: CASSFPGYGYTF.

This chain links TRBV21-1 with TRBJ2-3. TRBV21-1 is listed as a pseudogene. CDR3 length: 16 amino acids. The CDR3, as DNA: TGTGCCAGCAGCAAAGCTAATAGCTCGGGGCCAGATACGCAGTATTTT. The encoded protein is CASSKANSSGPDTQYF.

This clone has only one observation. The chain uses TRBV20-1 and TRBJ1-2, with unresolved D. Germline V gene lookup returns CDR1 DFQATT and CDR2 SNEGSKA (reference sequence). V was shortened by 5 bases and J by 8 bases, with 9 bases between the two germline ends. The CDR3 runs 10 residues. CDR3 nucleotide sequence: TGCAGTGCTGGGTACGGGGGCTACACCTTC. This gives the protein CSAGYGGYTF.

The chain links TRBV6-2 or TRBV6-3 to TRBJ2-1; 13 positions agree with TRBD2. This CDR3 has 15 residues. Germline-derived CDR1 and CDR2 are MNHEY and SVGEGT. V shed 4 bases, J shed 4 bases, and the junction held 1 base outside the gene matches. DNA for the CDR3: TGTGCCAGCAGTTTGACTAGCGGGGGGTACAATGAGCAGTTCTTC. This gives the protein CASSLTSGGYNEQFF.

The CDR3 sequence is CASSQDWGAFTQYF. DNA of the CDR3: TGTGCCAGCAGCCAAGACTGGGGGGCCTTTACGCAGTATTTT. The genes are TRBV4-2 and TRBJ2-3, with D possibly called TRBD1 or TRBD2 (6 bases each). From germline, CDR1 is LGHNA and CDR2 YNFKEQ. Trimming stripped 0 bases from V and 8 bases from J, with 12 bases between. The CDR3 totals 14 residues.

The V and J genes are TRBV4-3 and TRBJ1-2; perhaps TRBD1 as D (6 bases). CDR3 length: 14 residues. Germline loops: CDR1 LGHNA, CDR2 YSLEER. Trimming shortened V by 1 base and J by 8 bases, and 14 bases separated the two germline ends. The chain's CDR3 is CASSQVQGREGYTF. The CDR3 DNA reads as TGCGCCAGCAGCCAAGTACAGGGTCGGGAAGGCTACACCTTC.

The rearrangement links TRBV6-2 or TRBV6-3 to TRBJ2-7, with 10 bases matching TRBD1. CDR1 is MNHEY and CDR2 is SVGEGT in the germline V gene. V lost 3 bases and J lost 6; bases outside the gene matches: 11. This CDR3 comprises 16 residues. CDR3 sequence: CASSYSGQGLLPEQYF. CDR3 in DNA: TGTGCCAGCAGTTATTCGGGACAGGGGCTGTTACCCGAGCAGTACTTC.

This rearrangement joins TRBV7-2 to TRBJ2-1, with 7 bases matching TRBD1. V lost 3 bases and J lost 0; bases outside the gene matches: 2. The CDR3 covers 15 residues. Germline V lookup: CDR1 SGHTA, CDR2 FQGNSA. The CDR3 DNA follows: TGTGCCAGCAGCTTCTGGGACAGCTCCTACAATGAGCAGTTCTTC. Translated, it gives CASSFWDSSYNEQFF.

Written as DNA, the CDR3 is TGTGCCAGCAGCCCGGAGGGGATTCAGCCCCAGCATTTT. Protein product: CASSPEGIQPQHF. The chain joins TRBV3-1 (or the pseudogene TRBV3-2) to TRBJ1-5, with D possibly TRBD1 on 5 matching bases. The CDR3 sequence is 13 residues long. Germline CDR1 is LGHDT and CDR2 is YNNKEL (reference sequence). The ends were cut back, 4 bases at V and 6 bases at J, with 10 bases in the middle.

This chain connects TRBV7-9 to TRBJ1-2; D not resolved. Trimming removed 4 bases at V and 2 bases at J, with 14 bases between. In germline, CDR1 is SEHNR, CDR2 FQNEAQ (reference sequence). This CDR3 spans 15 amino acids. CDR3 loop: CASSSPRASNYGYTF. CDR3 in DNA: TGTGCCAGCAGCTCCCCAAGGGCCTCCAACTATGGCTACACCTTC.

The gene calls are TRBV6-5 and TRBJ1-1; the match to TRBD1 covers 7 bases. V shed 6 bases, J shed 8 bases, and the junction held 3 bases outside the gene matches. The CDR3 is 11 amino acids. Looked up from germline, CDR1 is MNHEY and CDR2 is SVGAGI. CDR3 protein: CASRLTGEAFF. The DNA of the CDR3 is TGTGCCAGCAGATTGACAGGGGAAGCTTTCTTT.

The V call is TRBV7-9, the J call TRBJ1-5; perhaps TRBD1 as D (6 bases). The CDR3 is 15 amino acids. Germline V gene data show CDR1 as SEHNR and CDR2 as FQNEAQ (reference sequence). The V and J ends lost 2 bases and 6 bases respectively, with 14 bases between them. As DNA, the CDR3 is TGTGCCAGCAGCTTATCGGGGGGGCCAAGTCAGCCCCAGCATTTT. Residues: CASSLSGGPSQPQHF.

The chain links TRBV2 to TRBJ2-1; D may be TRBD1 or TRBD2 (5 bases each). The CDR3 has 13 amino acids. CDR1 SNHLY and CDR2 FYNNEI come from the germline V gene. CDR3 in DNA: TGTGCTACAGCAGGGAGCTCCTACAATGAGCAGTTCTTC. Protein: CATAGSSYNEQFF.

The chain couples TRBV12-3 or TRBV12-4 to TRBJ1-1; no clear D. The CDR3 length is 13 residues. V was clipped by 10 bases and J by 4 bases, with 16 bases between them. The CDR3 DNA reads as TGTGCCACCCTGGGCCCTTGGGGCACTGAAGCTTTCTTT. Translated, it gives CATLGPWGTEAFF.

The genes are TRBV7-9 and TRBJ2-3, with 9 bases fitting TRBD1. CDR1 SEHNR and CDR2 FQNEAQ come from the germline V gene (reference sequence). CDR3 length: 16 residues. With V trimmed by 3 bases and J by 5 bases, 9 bases remained unmatched. The CDR3 spells CASSLTGGIQKDTQYF. The CDR3 DNA is TGTGCCAGCAGCTTGACAGGGGGAATCCAAAAAGATACGCAGTATTTT.

The chain carries TRBV21-1 and TRBJ1-2. TRBV21-1 is noted as a pseudogene. This CDR3 comprises 13 residues. The CDR3 DNA is TGTGCCAGCAGCAGGGGCCGGGGCTATGGCTACACCTTC. Translation gives CASSRGRGYGYTF.